This record looks at one T cell receptor (beta chain) sequence and its context. This clonotype was counted at least ten times. This clone's antigen is unknown. Per-nucleotide qualities are absent, and no much larger clonotype sits a single base away. The sample belongs to a study of T cells in Graves' hyperthyroidism and ophthalmopathy (dated by TCRdb to the late 2010s). Regarding the complete study: Peripheral blood was collected at initial diagnosis, before any treatment. A discovery cohort of about 96 patients, about 44 with Graves' ophthalmopathy and 57 with stable Graves' hyperthyroidism, was used to find distinguishing TCR V-J signatures. Prospective prediction of ophthalmopathy was tested in an independent validation cohort of 18 to 20 hyperthyroidism patients and 15 to 17 patients who later progressed to ophthalmopathy. The approximately 100 discovery patients were randomly divided into training and test sets at a 7:3 ratio. In addition, the study compared T-cell repertoires in thyroid tissue and in blood from roughly six Graves' hyperthyroidism patients. Once sampling was done, hyperthyroidism patients were given methimazole at a starting dose of 30 mg daily, whereas ophthalmopathy patients were given high-dose intravenous methylprednisolone. The paper reports TCR Vbeta CDR3 sequencing of approximately 140 peripheral blood samples: 43 ophthalmopathy, fewer than 80 hyperthyroidism and roughly 17 progressor patients. On the study overall, not on this receptor specifically: Most expanded thyroid clonotypes (frequency above 0.001) were also detected in blood, a finding suggesting that blood repertoires may reflect thyroid immune responses. In validation, progression to ophthalmopathy was predicted by the model with 70.59% sensitivity and 72.22% specificity, a median of about 6 months before onset. Sample size was not statistically predetermined, and blinding of investigators to group allocation was not performed. Ophthalmopathy was separated from stable hyperthyroidism by a 13 V-J signature model, with 85% to 90% sensitivity and roughly 81% specificity obtained in cross-validation and 80%/75% obtained in testing.

The TCR beta CDR3 regions were amplified from RNA transcripts. A first-round RT-PCR of the TCR CDR3 used the HTBI primer set with the Qiagen OneStep RT-PCR kit. The libraries were constructed in a second round of multiplex PCR and then size-selected and purified. Sequencing of the libraries was done on an Illumina HiSeq2000 using paired-end 100 bp reads. Processing in the source paper ran as follows. SOAPnuke was used to process the raw data, removing reads that contained adapters or uncalled bases, had a mean Phred below 15, or lacked an exact match to the constant primer or identifier. COPE v1.2.5 was used to merge the high-quality paired reads, and each unique nucleotide sequence was defined as a clonotype. MiTCR v1.1 was used to align the clonotypes against IMGT TRBV, TRBD and TRBJ reference segments. The analysis included only V-J combinations with a frequency above 0.0001, which together covered approximately 99% of the repertoires. A TCS score was defined as the ratio of F50 (clonal expansion) to E x V (chaos), with BLOSUM62-based TCRdist applied between CDR3 peptides within each V-J. Welch's t-statistics and random forest reduced 500 to 650 V-J features to 13, which were used in a naive Bayes classifier (R e1071). Using fastp at Q25 and MiXCR, TCRdb reprocessed the public reads and kept productive beta chains. Rows matching on CDR3 protein sequence are summarized as one entry with the most common DNA and genes. These V and J calls are TCRdb output, not the study's own analysis. The sample table holds a few hundred thousand distinct CDR3 sequences, of which roughly 17% were seen once. 53% of the sample lies in the top ten.

The CDR3 starts with the cysteine, ends with the phenylalanine, and has 13 residues. The CDR3 DNA has 39 bases and is translated from base 1. The germline V gene encodes CDR1 ENHRY and CDR2 SYGVKD. Germline trimming: 4 bases from V, 7 bases from J; junction bases outside gene matches: 6. Graves' hyperthyroidism was defined as stable when no progression to ophthalmopathy occurred over 18 months of follow-up. Hyperthyroidism patients were aged 18 to 65 years and newly diagnosed, with disease duration of less than 2 months. Exclusion was applied to patients with uncontrolled infections, other autoimmune diseases, pregnancy or lactation. Diagnoses relied on clinical symptoms, serum thyroxine and TRAb, thyroid ultrasound and orbital computed tomography. PBMCs were isolated from more than 8 ml of fresh peripheral blood by Ficoll-Paque density gradient centrifugation. Trizol reagent was used to extract total RNA, and RNA quality was then checked on an Agilent 2100 Bioanalyzer.

The sequence links TRBV10-3 to TRBJ1-1; 7 nucleotides in the junction match TRBD1. This receptor was obtained from a woman in her 50s with Graves' hyperthyroidism. Sample: blood. The CDR3 protein sequence reads: CAISVGTVGEAFF. The nucleotide sequence is TGTGCCATCAGTGTTGGGACAGTTGGTGAAGCTTTCTTT.